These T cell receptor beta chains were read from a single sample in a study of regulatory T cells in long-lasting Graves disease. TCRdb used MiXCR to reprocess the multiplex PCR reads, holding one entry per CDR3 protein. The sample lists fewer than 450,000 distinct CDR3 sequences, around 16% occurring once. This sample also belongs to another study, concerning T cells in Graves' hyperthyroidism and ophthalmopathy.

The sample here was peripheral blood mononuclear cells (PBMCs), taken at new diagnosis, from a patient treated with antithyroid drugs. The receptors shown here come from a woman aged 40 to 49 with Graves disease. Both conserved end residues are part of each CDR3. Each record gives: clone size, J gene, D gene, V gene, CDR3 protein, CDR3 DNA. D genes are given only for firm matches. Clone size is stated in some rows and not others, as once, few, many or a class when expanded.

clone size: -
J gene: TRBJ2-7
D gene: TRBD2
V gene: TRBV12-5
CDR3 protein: CASGLVTSGYRKSYEQYF
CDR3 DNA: TGTGCTAGTGGTTTGGTAACTAGCGGGTATCGAAAATCCTACGAGCAGTACTTC

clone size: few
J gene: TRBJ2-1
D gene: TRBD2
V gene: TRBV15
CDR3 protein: CATSLTSGPYNEQFF
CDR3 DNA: TGTGCCACCAGCCTTACTAGCGGGCCTTACAATGAGCAGTTCTTC

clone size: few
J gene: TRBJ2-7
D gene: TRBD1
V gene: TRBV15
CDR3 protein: CATRPGTGNGEQYF
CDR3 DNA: TGTGCCACCAGGCCCGGGACAGGGAATGGCGAGCAGTACTTC

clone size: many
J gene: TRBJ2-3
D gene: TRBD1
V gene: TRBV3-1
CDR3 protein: CASSQGQRSTDTQYF
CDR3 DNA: TGTGCCAGCAGCCAGGGACAGAGAAGCACAGATACGCAGTATTTT

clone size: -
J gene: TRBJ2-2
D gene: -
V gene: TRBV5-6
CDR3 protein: CASSLTQGAHPGGPVGELFF
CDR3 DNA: TGTGCCAGCAGCTTGACCCAGGGGGCGCATCCGGGAGGGCCGGTCGGGGAGCTGTTTTTT

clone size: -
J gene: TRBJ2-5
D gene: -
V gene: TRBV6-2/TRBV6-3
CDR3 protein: CASSYFGVAETQYF
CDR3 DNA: TGTGCCAGCAGTTACTTTGGGGTTGCGGAGACCCAGTACTTC

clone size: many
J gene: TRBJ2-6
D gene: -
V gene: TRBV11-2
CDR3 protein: CASSLVPGVSGANVLTF
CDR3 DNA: TGTGCCAGCAGCTTAGTTCCGGGGGTCTCTGGGGCCAACGTCCTGACTTTC

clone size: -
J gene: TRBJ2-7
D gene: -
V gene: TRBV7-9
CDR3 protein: CASSYGRRAYEQYF
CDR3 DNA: TGTGCCAGCAGCTACGGTCGGAGAGCCTACGAGCAGTACTTC

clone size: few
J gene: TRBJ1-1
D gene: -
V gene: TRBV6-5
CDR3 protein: CASSYNSNTEAFF
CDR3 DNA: TGTGCCAGCAGTTACAATTCGAACACTGAAGCTTTCTTT

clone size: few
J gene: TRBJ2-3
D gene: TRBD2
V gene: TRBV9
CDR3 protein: CASSLLGAGDTDTQYF
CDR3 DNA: TGTGCCAGCAGCCTACTAGGAGCGGGAGACACAGATACGCAGTATTTT